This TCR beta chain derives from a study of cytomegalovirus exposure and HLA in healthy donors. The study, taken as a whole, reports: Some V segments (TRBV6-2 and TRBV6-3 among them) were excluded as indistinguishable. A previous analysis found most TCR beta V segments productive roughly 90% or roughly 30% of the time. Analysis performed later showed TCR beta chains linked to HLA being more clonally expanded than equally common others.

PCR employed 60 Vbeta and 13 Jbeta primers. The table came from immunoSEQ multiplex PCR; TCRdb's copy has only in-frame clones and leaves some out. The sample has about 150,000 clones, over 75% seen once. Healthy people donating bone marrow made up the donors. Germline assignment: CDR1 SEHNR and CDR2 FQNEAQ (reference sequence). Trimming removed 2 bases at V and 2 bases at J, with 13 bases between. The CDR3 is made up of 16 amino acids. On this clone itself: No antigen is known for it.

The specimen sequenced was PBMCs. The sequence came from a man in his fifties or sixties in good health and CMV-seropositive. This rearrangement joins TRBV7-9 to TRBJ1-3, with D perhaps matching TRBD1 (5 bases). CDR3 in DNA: TGTGCCAGCAGCTTATATCCCAGGGAAACTGGAAACACCATATATTTT. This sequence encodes CASSLYPRETGNTIYF.